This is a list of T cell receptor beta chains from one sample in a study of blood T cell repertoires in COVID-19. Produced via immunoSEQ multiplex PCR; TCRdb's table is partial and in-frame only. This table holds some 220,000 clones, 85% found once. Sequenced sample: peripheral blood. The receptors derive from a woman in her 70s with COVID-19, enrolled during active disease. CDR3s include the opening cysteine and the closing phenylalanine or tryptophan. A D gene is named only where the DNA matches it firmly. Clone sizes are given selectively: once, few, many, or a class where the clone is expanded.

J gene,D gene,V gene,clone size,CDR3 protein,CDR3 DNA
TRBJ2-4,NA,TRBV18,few,CASSPVRGAGVDIQYF,TGTGCCAGCTCACCAGTAAGGGGCGCAGGGGTGGACATTCAGTACTTC
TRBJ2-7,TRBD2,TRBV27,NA,CASRSGGRVFGEQYF,TGTGCCAGCAGATCCGGCGGGAGGGTTTTCGGCGAGCAGTACTTC
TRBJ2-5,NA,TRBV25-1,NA,CASSESFGGRETQYF,TGTGCCAGCAGTGAATCTTTTGGGGGCAGAGAGACCCAGTACTTC
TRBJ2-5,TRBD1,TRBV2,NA,CASRRQGAETQYF,TGTGCCAGCAGGAGACAGGGCGCGGAGACCCAGTACTTC
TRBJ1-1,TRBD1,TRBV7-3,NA,CASSRGDRSLGTEAFF,TGTGCCAGCAGCAGGGGGGACAGGAGTTTGGGGACTGAAGCTTTCTTT
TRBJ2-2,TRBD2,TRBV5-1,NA,CASSARTSALTGELFF,TGCGCCAGCAGCGCAAGGACTAGCGCGCTCACCGGGGAGCTGTTTTTT
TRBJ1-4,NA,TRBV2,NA,CASSEGRVDEKLFF,TGTGCCAGCAGTGAAGGCAGGGTTGATGAAAAACTGTTTTTT
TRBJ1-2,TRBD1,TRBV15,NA,CATATWDRGNYGYTF,TGTGCCACCGCGACTTGGGACAGGGGGAACTATGGCTACACCTTC
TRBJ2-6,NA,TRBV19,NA,CASSNGAGANVLTF,TGTGCCAGTAGTAACGGGGCTGGGGCCAACGTCCTGACTTTC
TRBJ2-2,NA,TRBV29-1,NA,CSTRGAPGGELFF,TGCAGCACCCGGGGGGCCCCCGGGGGGGAGCTGTTTTTT
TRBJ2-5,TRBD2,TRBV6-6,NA,CASRRSGEETQYF,TGTGCCAGCAGAAGGAGCGGGGAAGAGACCCAGTACTTC
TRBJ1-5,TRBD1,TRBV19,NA,CASTWTGDQPQHF,TGTGCCAGTACCTGGACAGGGGATCAGCCCCAGCATTTT
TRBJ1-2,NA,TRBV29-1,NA,CSVDVVRRASGTNYGYTF,TGCAGCGTTGATGTTGTGCGCAGAGCCAGCGGCACTAACTATGGCTACACCTTC
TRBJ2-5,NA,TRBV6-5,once,CAIRDTQETQYF,TGTGCCATTAGGGACACCCAAGAGACCCAGTACTTC
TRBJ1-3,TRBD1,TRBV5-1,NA,CASSSVGQGAGGNTIYF,TGCGCCAGCAGCTCAGTGGGACAGGGGGCCGGAGGAAACACCATATATTTT
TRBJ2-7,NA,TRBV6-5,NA,CASTQVEFPYEQYF,TGTGCCAGCACCCAAGTGGAGTTCCCCTACGAGCAGTACTTC
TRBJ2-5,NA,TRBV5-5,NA,CASSLAGGLETQYF,TGTGCCAGCAGCTTGGCGGGGGGCTTGGAGACCCAGTACTTC
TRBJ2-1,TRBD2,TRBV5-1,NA,CASSPTSGSNNEQFF,TGCGCCAGCAGCCCGACTAGCGGGAGCAACAATGAGCAGTTCTTC
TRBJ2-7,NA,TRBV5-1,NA,CASSFEIRSYEQYF,TGCGCCAGCAGCTTTGAGATTAGAAGCTACGAGCAGTACTTC
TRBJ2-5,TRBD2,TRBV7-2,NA,CASSLYLAGGQETQYF,TGTGCCAGCAGCTTATACCTAGCGGGGGGGCAAGAGACCCAGTACTTC
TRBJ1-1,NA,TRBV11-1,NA,CASSLGQTEAFF,TGTGCCAGCAGCTTAGGTCAAACTGAAGCTTTCTTT
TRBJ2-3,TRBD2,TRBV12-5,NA,CASDLPSAGGPSDTQYF,TGTGCTAGTGATCTCCCTTCGGCGGGAGGGCCTTCAGATACGCAGTATTTT
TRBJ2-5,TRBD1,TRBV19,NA,CASSIESGGAWQETQYF,TGTGCCAGTAGTATAGAATCAGGGGGCGCCTGGCAAGAGACCCAGTACTTC
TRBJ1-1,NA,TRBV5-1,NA,CASSSQGGNTEAFF,TGCGCCAGCAGCTCACAGGGTGGGAACACTGAAGCTTTCTTT
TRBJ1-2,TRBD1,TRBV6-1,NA,CASSEGGQALYGYTF,TGTGCCAGCAGTGAAGGGGGACAGGCCCTCTATGGCTACACCTTC
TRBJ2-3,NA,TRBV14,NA,CASSPVSSYTDTQYF,TGTGCCAGCAGCCCCGTTAGCAGTTACACAGATACGCAGTATTTT
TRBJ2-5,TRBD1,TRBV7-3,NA,CASSLTPGGMLETQYF,TGTGCCAGCAGCTTAACGCCAGGGGGAATGTTGGAGACCCAGTACTTC
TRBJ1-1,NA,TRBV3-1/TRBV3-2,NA,CASSQIQGLTEAFF,TGTGCCAGCAGCCAAATACAGGGTCTAACTGAAGCTTTCTTT
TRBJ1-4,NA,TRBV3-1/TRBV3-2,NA,CASSRGESNEKLFF,TGTGCCAGCAGCCGGGGGGAGTCCAATGAAAAACTGTTTTTT
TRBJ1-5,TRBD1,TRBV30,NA,CAWSPQTGGNQPQHF,TGTGCCTGGAGTCCGCAGACAGGGGGGAATCAGCCCCAGCATTTT
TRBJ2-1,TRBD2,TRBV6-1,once,CASSGLAGGSYYNEQFF,TGTGCCAGCAGTGGACTAGCGGGAGGGTCCTATTACAATGAGCAGTTCTTC
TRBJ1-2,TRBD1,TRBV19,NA,CASGTGNYGYTF,TGTGCCTCCGGGACAGGGAACTATGGCTACACCTTC
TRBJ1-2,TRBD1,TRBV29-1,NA,CSTRQGNGYTF,TGCAGCACCCGACAGGGAAATGGCTACACCTTC
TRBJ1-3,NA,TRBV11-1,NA,CASRTSSGNTIYF,TGTGCCAGCCGGACATCTTCTGGAAACACCATATATTTT
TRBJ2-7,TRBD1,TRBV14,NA,CASSQDSLLRQGGSYEQYF,TGTGCCAGCAGCCAAGATAGCTTATTGAGACAGGGGGGCTCCTACGAGCAGTACTTC
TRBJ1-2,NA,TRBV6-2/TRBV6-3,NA,CASSQTGYGYTF,TGTGCCAGCAGCCAAACAGGGTACGGCTACACCTTC
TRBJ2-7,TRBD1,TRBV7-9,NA,CASSFNQGAREQYF,TGTGCCAGCAGCTTTAATCAGGGGGCGCGAGAGCAGTACTTC
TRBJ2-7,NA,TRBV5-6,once,CASSLFQYEQYF,TGTGCCAGCAGCTTGTTTCAATACGAGCAGTACTTC
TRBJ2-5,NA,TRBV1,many,CTSSHTIRGGRGETQYF,TGCACCAGCAGCCATACGATCAGAGGGGGCAGGGGGGAGACCCAGTACTTC
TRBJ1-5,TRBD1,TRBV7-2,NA,CASSLQGGNQPQHF,TGTGCCAGCAGCTTGCAGGGGGGCAATCAGCCCCAGCATTTT
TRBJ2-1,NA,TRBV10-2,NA,CASSGLSSYNEQFF,TGCGCCAGCAGCGGACTAAGTTCCTACAATGAGCAGTTCTTC
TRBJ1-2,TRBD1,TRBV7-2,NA,CASSYTGGDGYTF,TGTGCCAGCAGCTATACAGGGGGAGATGGCTACACCTTC
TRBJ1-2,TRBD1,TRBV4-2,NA,CASSQGQGVSYGYTF,TGTGCCAGCAGCCAAGGACAGGGTGTTAGCTATGGCTACACCTTC
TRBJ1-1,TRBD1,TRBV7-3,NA,CASSLKGWTGRNTEAFF,TGTGCCAGCAGCTTAAAGGGGTGGACAGGGAGGAACACTGAAGCTTTCTTT